A single count supports the clone carrying this T cell receptor (beta chain). The PCR made use of 60 Vbeta and 13 Jbeta primers. Repertoires were generated with immunoSEQ multiplex PCR, while TCRdb's copy carries only in-frame clones and drops some. The table records some 130,000 clones, approximately 80% of them present only once. The data stem from a study of cytomegalovirus exposure and HLA in healthy donors. Study at large: In an earlier analysis, around 120 million unique TCR beta sequences were found from some 200 million T cells.

Trimming took 4 bases from V and 1 from J, leaving 16 bases between them. The CDR3 loop spans 16 amino acids. CDR1 and CDR2 (germline): SEHNR, FQNEAQ (reference sequence). The rearrangement joins TRBV7-9 to TRBJ1-1; D is ambiguous. The sequence was collected from a man aged 35 to 55 in good health and CMV-seronegative. The sequenced material came from PBMCs. The CDR3 spells CASSSPPGKRNTEAFF. The CDR3 nucleotides read TGTGCCAGCAGCTCCCCCCCCGGGAAACGGAACACTGAAGCTTTCTTT.